This TCR beta chain was found in a study of CD8 T cells in ankylosing spondylitis. The study, taken as a whole, reports: Characteristic, it appeared, of ankylosing spondylitis blood was a TCR beta motif of fewer than 10 highly homologous variants.

With respect to this clonotype: Its antigen remains unidentified. This may arise from a read error, as a much more abundant clone is one base away.

This CDR3 has 10 residues. Germline-derived CDR1 and CDR2 are MNHEY and SMNVEV (reference sequence). TCRdb analysed the 5' RACE reads with MiXCR anew, one entry per CDR3 protein. The table lists around 150,000 distinct CDR3 sequences, about an eighth of them singletons. The specimen was blood, either unsorted or a sorted T cell fraction (not recorded which). The rearrangement joins TRBV27 to TRBJ2-1, with D unresolved. This clonotype was obtained from a female donor with ankylosing spondylitis or in good health (not recorded which). CDR3 DNA: TGTGTCAGCAGTTTAAGTGAGCAGTTCTTC. It codes for CVSSLSEQFF.